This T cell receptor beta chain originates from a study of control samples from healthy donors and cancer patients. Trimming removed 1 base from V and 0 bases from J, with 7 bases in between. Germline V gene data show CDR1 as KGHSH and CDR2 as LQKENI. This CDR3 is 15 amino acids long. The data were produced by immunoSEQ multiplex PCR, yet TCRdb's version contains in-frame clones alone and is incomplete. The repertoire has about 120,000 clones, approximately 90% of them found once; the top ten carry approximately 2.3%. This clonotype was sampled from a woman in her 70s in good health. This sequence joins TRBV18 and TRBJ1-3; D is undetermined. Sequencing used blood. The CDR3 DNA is TGTGCCAGCTCACCACAAAACCCCTCTGGAAACACCATATATTTT. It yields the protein CASSPQNPSGNTIYF.